A selection of T cell receptor beta chains follows, all from one sample in a study of CD8 T cells in ankylosing spondylitis. TCRdb redid the calling of the 5' RACE reads with MiXCR, one entry per CDR3 protein. Seen here are about 460,000 distinct CDR3 sequences, about 5.2% observed once, and the top ten hold 3.5%. The material sequenced was blood, either unsorted or a sorted T cell fraction (not recorded which). The source is a male donor with ankylosing spondylitis. CDR3s leave out the opening cysteine and the closing phenylalanine or tryptophan. Fields, in order: CDR3 length, J gene, V gene, CDR3 protein.

14 | TRBJ2-3 | TRBV28 | ASRSGRASITDTQY
13 | TRBJ2-7 | TRBV24-1 | ATSDSQSSSYEQY
16 | TRBJ1-1 | TRBV4-3 | ASSQDKTEVLMNTEAF
9 | TRBJ2-3 | TRBV29-1 | SLREGDTQY
11 | TRBJ1-1 | TRBV16 | ASSQQGFTEAF
15 | TRBJ2-4 | TRBV5-7 | ASSFLGSRDRKNIQY
15 | TRBJ2-7 | TRBV7-6 | ASSLVYRAGNPYEQY
14 | TRBJ2-3 | TRBV4-2 | ASSQERGRGTDTQY
12 | TRBJ1-5 | TRBV4-1 | ASSTGMGNQPQH
11 | TRBJ2-1 | TRBV28 | ASSFLSGLEQF
12 | TRBJ2-2 | TRBV29-1 | SVEDGVNTGELF
13 | TRBJ2-5 | TRBV12-3/TRBV12-4 | ASSSLDRTQETQY
13 | TRBJ1-1 | TRBV29-1 | SVPGGSGSGTEAF
11 | TRBJ2-3 | TRBV9 | ASSVSQSDTQY
16 | TRBJ2-7 | TRBV5-1 | ASRGGGIRTGVMDEQY
11 | TRBJ2-5 | TRBV4-1 | ASSQDREETQY
11 | TRBJ1-1 | TRBV18 | ASSRDQSTEAF
10 | TRBJ2-5 | TRBV20-1 | SAPWVQETQY
13 | TRBJ2-7 | TRBV7-2 | ASSLQGAPSYEQY
13 | TRBJ2-1 | TRBV7-9 | ASSFGLALGWEQF
12 | TRBJ1-5 | TRBV5-1 | ASSLRGVGQPQH
13 | TRBJ2-5 | TRBV2 | ASAEASGSVKTQY
12 | TRBJ1-1 | TRBV29-1 | SVEFTGTNTEAF
14 | TRBJ2-3 | TRBV7-8 | ASSPRATTSTDTQY
11 | TRBJ2-2 | TRBV7-2 | ASSSGIGGELF
9 | TRBJ2-2 | TRBV20-1 | SAPGSGELF
13 | TRBJ2-1 | TRBV14 | ASSPVGTHYNEQF